These T cell receptor beta chains were read from a single sample in a study of blood T cell repertoires in COVID-19. The table came from immunoSEQ multiplex PCR; TCRdb's copy has only in-frame clones and leaves some out. The sample lists about 300,000 clones, around 86% seen once, with about 1.7% in the top ten. The source material was peripheral blood. Receptors were obtained from a woman aged 50 to 65 with acute or convalescent COVID-19. Each CDR3 is given with its conserved first and last residue. The order of the fields is clone size, V gene, D gene, J gene, CDR3 DNA, CDR3 protein. A D gene is named only where the DNA matches it firmly. For some rows the clone size is stated as once, few or many, or as a class when expanded; others skip it.

NA,TRBV27,TRBD2,TRBJ2-5,TGTGCCAGCAGCTTTATCGGGACTAGCAGATCAGAGACCCAGTACTTC,CASSFIGTSRSETQYF
NA,TRBV15,NA,TRBJ2-2,TGTGCCACCAGCATTACACAGGGAGACACCGGGGAGCTGTTTTTT,CATSITQGDTGELFF
NA,TRBV7-9,NA,TRBJ1-4,TGTGCCAGCAGCTTAGCTCGGGAGGAGGAAAAACTGTTTTTT,CASSLAREEEKLFF
once,TRBV18,TRBD1,TRBJ2-2,TGTGCCAGCTCACCACCGCCGGGACAGGGCCCCGGGGAGCTGTTTTTT,CASSPPPGQGPGELFF
NA,TRBV2,NA,TRBJ2-5,TGTGCCAGCCTTCGCAGACAGCCCCAAGAGACCCAGTACTTC,CASLRRQPQETQYF
NA,TRBV7-2,TRBD1,TRBJ2-7,TGTGCCAGCAGCACCCGGGACAGAGTCTACGAGCAGTACTTC,CASSTRDRVYEQYF
NA,TRBV28,NA,TRBJ1-5,TGTGCCAGCAGTTTTGACAGTTTTCTCTATAGCAATCAGCCCCAGCATTTT,CASSFDSFLYSNQPQHF
once,TRBV7-7,NA,TRBJ2-1,TGTGCTAGCAGCTCATTGGGACTGTACAATGAGCAGTTCTTC,CASSSLGLYNEQFF
NA,TRBV10-3,NA,TRBJ1-6,TGTGCCATCAGTCCTGGGGAGGATAATTCACCCCTCCACTTT,CAISPGEDNSPLHF
NA,TRBV27,TRBD2,TRBJ2-7,TGTGCCAGCAGTTTATCGACACTAGCGGGAGGCTACGAGCAGTACTTC,CASSLSTLAGGYEQYF
NA,TRBV19,NA,TRBJ2-3,TGTGCCTCACGACCGGGGTACAGCACAGATACGCAGTATTTT,CASRPGYSTDTQYF
NA,TRBV20-1,NA,TRBJ2-1,TGCAGTGTGGAGAACTACAATGAGCAGTTCTTC,CSVENYNEQFF
NA,TRBV28,TRBD1,TRBJ2-5,TGTGCCAGCAAGACAGACAGGGGGCGAGAGGAGACCCAGTACTTC,CASKTDRGREETQYF
NA,TRBV18,NA,TRBJ1-1,TGTGCCAGCTCACTAACAGCGAACACTGAAGCTTTCTTT,CASSLTANTEAFF
NA,TRBV4-2,NA,TRBJ2-5,TGTGCCAGCAGCCAAGTGGGGCAGGGGGGAGAGACCCAGTACTTC,CASSQVGQGGETQYF
NA,TRBV30,NA,TRBJ1-1,TGTGCCTGGAGTAGGGGGTACACTGAAGCTTTCTTT,CAWSRGYTEAFF
NA,TRBV28,NA,TRBJ2-2,TGTGCCAGCAGACGCCCCCAAGCGGGTAGCGGATACACCGGGGAGCTGTTTTTT,CASRRPQAGSGYTGELFF
NA,TRBV7-2,NA,TRBJ2-1,TGTGCCAGCAGCCGATCGGGACTTACGGAGCAGTTCTTC,CASSRSGLTEQFF
NA,TRBV28,NA,TRBJ2-7,TGTGCCAGCACCAACCCGGGGTACGAGCAGTACTTC,CASTNPGYEQYF
once,TRBV27,NA,TRBJ2-3,TGTGCCAGCAGTCGGAGGTCCACAGATACGCAGTATTTT,CASSRRSTDTQYF
NA,TRBV7-2,NA,TRBJ1-1,TGTGCCAGCAGCGACCGAGCCGGGACAAGGGCTTTCTTT,CASSDRAGTRAFF
NA,TRBV5-1,TRBD1,TRBJ2-3,TGCGCCAGCAGCTCTGACACAGGGGGAAGCACAGATACGCAGTATTTT,CASSSDTGGSTDTQYF
NA,TRBV18,TRBD1,TRBJ1-1,TGTGCCAGCTCAGGAGGGGGCGCGTACACTGAAGCTTTCTTT,CASSGGGAYTEAFF
NA,TRBV30,NA,TRBJ1-5,TGTGCCTGGAGGGGGCAGGGGACCTCGTGGCCCCAGCATTTT,CAWRGQGTSWPQHF
NA,TRBV7-2,NA,TRBJ2-5,TGTGCCAGCAGTTGGGGACAAGGCCAAGAGACCCAGTACTTC,CASSWGQGQETQYF
once,TRBV28,NA,TRBJ1-2,TGTGCCAGCAGTCTAAGTTCCTATGGCTACACCTTC,CASSLSSYGYTF
NA,TRBV3-1/TRBV3-2,NA,TRBJ1-3,TGTGCCAGCAGCCCATCCCCATCGACAGCGAGCTCTGGAAACACCATATATTTT,CASSPSPSTASSGNTIYF
NA,TRBV2,NA,TRBJ1-6,TGTGCCAGCAGTGCGGGGGGGGATTCACCCCTCCACTTT,CASSAGGDSPLHF
NA,TRBV6-2/TRBV6-3,NA,TRBJ2-5,TGTGCCAGCAGTTACAGCCTCCTCCGGGACACCTTAATCATATGGGAGACCCAGTACTTC,CASSYSLLRDTLIIWETQYF
NA,TRBV7-3,NA,TRBJ2-5,TGTGCCAGCAGCTTAAATACGGGAGAGGAGACCCAGTACTTC,CASSLNTGEETQYF
few,TRBV6-6,NA,TRBJ2-7,TGTGCCAGCAGTTATCCGGACTCCTCCTACGAGCAGTACTTC,CASSYPDSSYEQYF
NA,TRBV7-9,TRBD1,TRBJ1-1,TGTGCCAGCAGCTTAGGACAGGGTGAGACTGAAGCTTTCTTT,CASSLGQGETEAFF
NA,TRBV27,NA,TRBJ1-1,TGTGCCAGCAGTTTGGCACAGGGTGCTGAAGCTTTCTTT,CASSLAQGAEAFF
NA,TRBV4-1,NA,TRBJ2-1,TGCGCCAGCAGCCAGTCTAGCGTAGACTCCTACAATGAGCAGTTCTTC,CASSQSSVDSYNEQFF
once,TRBV28,NA,TRBJ1-4,TGTGCCAGCGAGTCCACCCCGAGGAAACTGTTTTTT,CASESTPRKLFF
NA,TRBV4-1,NA,TRBJ1-4,TGCGCCAGCAGCCGACGAGGTGAAAAACTGTTTTTT,CASSRRGEKLFF
NA,TRBV2,NA,TRBJ2-5,TGTGCCAGCAGCAACCCTCCGGGACAAGAGACCCAGTACTTC,CASSNPPGQETQYF
NA,TRBV12-5,NA,TRBJ2-1,TGTGCTAGTGTCCCGGACTCACTCGGTGAGCAGTTCTTC,CASVPDSLGEQFF
NA,TRBV7-9,TRBD2,TRBJ2-7,TGTGCCAGCAGTCGTTGGGGGGGCTCCTACGAGCAGTACTTC,CASSRWGGSYEQYF
NA,TRBV10-3,NA,TRBJ1-3,TGTGCCATCAGTGAACCCGAGGCTGGAAACACCATATATTTT,CAISEPEAGNTIYF